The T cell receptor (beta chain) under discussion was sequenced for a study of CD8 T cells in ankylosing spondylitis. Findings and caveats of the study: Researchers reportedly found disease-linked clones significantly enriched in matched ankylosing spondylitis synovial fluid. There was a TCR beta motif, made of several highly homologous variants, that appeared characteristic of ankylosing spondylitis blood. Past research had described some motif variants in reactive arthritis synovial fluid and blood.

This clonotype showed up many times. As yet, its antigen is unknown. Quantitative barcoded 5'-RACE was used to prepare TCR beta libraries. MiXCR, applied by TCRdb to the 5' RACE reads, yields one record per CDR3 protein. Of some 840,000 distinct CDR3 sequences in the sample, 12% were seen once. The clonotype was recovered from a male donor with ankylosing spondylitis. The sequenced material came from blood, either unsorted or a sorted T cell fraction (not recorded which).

The CDR3 nucleotides read TGCAGTGCCCCCCCGGGGAGCGGAGGGTCAAAAAACATTCAGTACTTC. Protein product: CSAPPGSGGSKNIQYF. V and J are TRBV20-1 and TRBJ2-4, with D possibly TRBD2 on 6 matching bases. Germline V gives CDR1 DFQATT, CDR2 SNEGSKA (reference sequence). The germline V and J ends were trimmed by 6 bases and 4 bases, with 22 bases remaining between them. The CDR3 loop spans 16 amino acids.